One sample yielded the 24 T cell receptor beta chains listed below, sequenced in a study of T cells in Graves' hyperthyroidism and ophthalmopathy. What was amplified from RNA transcripts were TCR beta CDR3 regions. HTBI primers were the set used in a first-round RT-PCR of the TCR CDR3. TCRdb used MiXCR to reprocess the multiplex PCR reads, holding one entry per CDR3 protein. The data contain hundreds of thousands of distinct CDR3 sequences, around 39% of them singletons. Sequenced sample: blood. The origin of the receptors is a man aged 18-30 years with Graves' hyperthyroidism.

The chain has TRBV29-1 and TRBJ2-5; a weak D match, TRBD1 (5 bases). Trimming left V 0 bases short and J 3 bases short, with 14 bases between. The CDR3 is 15 residues long. Germline V gene lookup returns CDR1 SQVTM and CDR2 ANQGSEA. CDR3: CSVEEAGQGKETQYF. CDR3 coding DNA: TGCAGCGTTGAAGAAGCCGGGCAGGGAAAAGAGACCCAGTACTTC.

This clonotype was observed a few times. V and J are TRBV20-1 and TRBJ1-5, with 10 positions matching TRBD1. The CDR3 totals 14 residues. CDR1 DFQATT and CDR2 SNEGSKA come from the germline V gene (reference sequence). V lost 5 bases and J lost 5; bases outside the gene matches: 6. CDR3: CSALLGQGDQPQHF. The CDR3 nucleotides read TGCAGTGCTCTCCTCGGACAGGGGGATCAGCCCCAGCATTTT.

In its sample, this clonotype was seen many times. The chain recombines TRBV2 with TRBJ1-2; 10 bases align to TRBD1. The J segment lost 4 bases and the V segment lost 8 bases, leaving 7 bases of the junction unmatched. The CDR3 loop spans 14 amino acids. Germline CDR1 reads SNHLY; CDR2 reads FYNNEI. The CDR3 is CASPRQGAGYGYTF. Written as DNA, the CDR3 is TGTGCCAGCCCGAGACAGGGGGCGGGCTATGGCTACACCTTC.

On this clonotype: A much larger clone lies a single base off, so this may be a read error. The rearrangement uses TRBV29-1 and TRBJ1-1; the match to TRBD1 covers 7 bases. The CDR3 extends over 17 amino acids. Germline CDR1 is SQVTM and CDR2 is ANQGSEA. Trimming removed 0 bases from V and 1 base from J; junction bases left unmatched: 11. CDR3 protein: CSVEDQGGIEGNTEAFF. CDR3 sequence (DNA): TGCAGCGTTGAAGACCAGGGGGGTATAGAGGGGAACACTGAAGCTTTCTTT.

This clonotype was counted a few times. The chain carries TRBV19 and TRBJ2-2, with 7 bases lining up with TRBD2. This CDR3 has 17 amino acids. The germline CDR1 and CDR2 sequences are LNHDA and SQIVND (reference sequence). J lost 6 bases, V lost 6 bases, and 16 bases had no gene match. CDR3 coding DNA: TGTGCCAGTAGAGAACAACGAACGGGAGGCCTCCCCGGGGAGCTGTTTTTT. It codes for CASREQRTGGLPGELFF.

In its sample, this clonotype was seen a few times. The V and J genes are TRBV12-3 or TRBV12-4 and TRBJ1-4; 9 bases fit TRBD1. Trimming cost V 6 bases and J 5 bases; bases outside gene matches: 7. The CDR3 runs 15 residues. CDR3 nucleotide sequence: TGTGCCAGCAGGAGAGCCGGGACAGGGAATGAAAAACTGTTTTTT. Its translation is CASRRAGTGNEKLFF.

This rearrangement joins TRBV12-3 or TRBV12-4 to TRBJ2-7, with 7 bases aligning to TRBD1. This CDR3 is 13 amino acids long. The J segment lost 6 bases and the V segment lost 6 bases, leaving 8 bases of the junction unmatched. The CDR3 bases are TGTGCCAGCAGGGGACAGAGGTTGGGCGAGCAGTACTTC. Translated: CASRGQRLGEQYF.

This clonotype has at least ten counts. The chain is built from TRBV19 and TRBJ1-4; possibly TRBD1 for D (5 bases). Germline lookup yields CDR1 LNHDA and CDR2 SQIVND (reference sequence). Trimming took 8 bases from V and 12 from J, leaving 13 bases between them. This CDR3 comprises 11 residues. Written as DNA, the CDR3 is TGTGCCAGTGACAGACCGGGGGAACTGTTTTTT. Amino acid sequence: CASDRPGELFF.

This clonotype was seen a few times. The V and J genes are TRBV19 and TRBJ2-2, with D possibly TRBD2 on 6 matching bases. Deletions cut 5 bases from V and 0 bases from J, with 10 bases between. The CDR3 has 15 residues. Germline CDR1 is LNHDA and CDR2 is SQIVND (reference sequence). CDR3 amino acids: CASSGGIANTGELFF. The CDR3 nucleotides read TGTGCCAGTAGTGGCGGGATAGCGAACACCGGGGAGCTGTTTTTT.

This clonotype turned up a few times. The CDR3 loop reads CASSLRGHGELFF. In DNA, the CDR3 is TGTGCCAGCAGCTTACGGGGACACGGGGAGCTGTTTTTT. V gene TRBV11-2 combines with J gene TRBJ2-2, with TRBD1 as a possible D gene (6 bases). The V end was cut by 2 bases, the J end by 7 bases, with 8 bases between. The CDR3 spans 13 residues. Germline CDR1 and CDR2: SGHAT and FQNNGV.

There are many counts of this clonotype. The CDR3 reads CASEGNSPLHF. CDR3 in DNA: TGTGCCAGCGAGGGAAATTCACCCCTCCACTTT. This chain links TRBV2 with TRBJ1-6; D gene ambiguous. Germline CDR1 and CDR2: SNHLY and FYNNEI. Between the trimmed V and J ends, which lost 8 bases and 7 bases, there was a span of 6 bases. The CDR3 loop spans 11 amino acids.

This clonotype has only a few counts. The chain combines TRBV19 with TRBJ1-1; D possibly corresponds to TRBD1 (6 bases). This CDR3 region has 15 residues. CDR1 is LNHDA and CDR2 is SQIVND in the germline V gene (reference sequence). The V end was cut by 3 bases, the J end by 3 bases, with 14 bases between. The CDR3 coding sequence is TGTGCCAGTAGTATCCTTCGGACAGCGGACACTGAAGCTTTCTTT. Its protein product is CASSILRTADTEAFF.

This clonotype was counted only a few times. The chain links TRBV12-3 or TRBV12-4 to TRBJ2-7, with D possibly TRBD2 on 6 matching bases. This CDR3 has 16 amino acids. V lost 4 bases, J lost 3 bases, and 19 bases lay in between. DNA for the CDR3: TGTGCCAGCAGTTCCCCGGAGAGCGGGCGGTACTACGAGCAGTACTTC. Translated, it gives CASSSPESGRYYEQYF.

The chain links TRBV2 to TRBJ2-7, with D tentatively TRBD1 (6 bases). The germline CDR1 and CDR2 sequences are SNHLY and FYNNEI. V lost 5 bases to trimming and J lost 5 bases, with 13 bases between them. The CDR3 consists of 13 residues. The CDR3 is CASSLVGDNEQYF. The CDR3 coding sequence is TGTGCCAGCAGTTTAGTCGGGGACAACGAGCAGTACTTC. Full variable domain (remainder filled in from reference TRBV2 and TRBJ2-7): EPEVTQTPSHQVTQMGQEVILRCVPISNHLYFYWYRQILGQKVEFLVSFYNNEISEKSEIFDDQFSVERPDGSNFTLKIRSTKLEDSAMYFCASSLVGDNEQYFGPGTRLTVT.

The J gene is TRBJ1-5, the V gene TRBV7-2; 11 nucleotides match TRBD1. CDR3 length equals 16 residues. Trimming took 5 bases from V and 7 from J; bases not matched to a gene: 10. Looked up from germline, CDR1 is SGHTA and CDR2 is FQGNSA. As DNA, the CDR3 is TGTGCCAGCAGCCGGCACGGACAGGGGGCGAAGCAGCCCCAGCATTTT. Encoded protein: CASSRHGQGAKQPQHF.

A word on this clonotype: The junction differs from germline at one of its ends, possibly a read error. The rearrangement joins TRBV7-9 to TRBJ2-7; a weak D match, TRBD1 (6 bases). CDR3 length equals 15 residues. CDR1 is SEHNR, CDR2 FQNEAQ, per germline (reference sequence). CDR3 in amino acids: CASSQDVGHSYEQYF. CDR3 bases: TGCGCCAGCAGCCAAGATGTGGGACATTCCTACGAGCAGTACTTC.

V gene TRBV7-2 combines with J gene TRBJ2-7, with D unclear. V lost 5 bases and J lost 1, with 12 bases in between. The CDR3 extends over 14 amino acids. Germline loops: CDR1 SGHTA, CDR2 FQGNSA. The CDR3 sequence: CASSPGPGSYEQYF. Written as DNA, the CDR3 is TGTGCCAGCAGCCCTGGGCCCGGATCCTACGAGCAGTACTTC.

This clonotype was observed at least ten times. CDR3 sequence: CASSLEGNYGYTF. The CDR3 nucleotides read TGTGCCAGCAGCTTGGAGGGGAACTATGGCTACACCTTC. This chain connects TRBV7-9 to TRBJ1-2; D is possibly TRBD1 (5 bases). CDR1 is SEHNR and CDR2 is FQNEAQ in the germline V gene (reference sequence). With 3 bases removed from V and 2 bases from J, the gap between germline ends came to 7 bases. The CDR3 totals 13 residues.

The chain joins TRBV20-1 to TRBJ2-2; D is undetermined. The V and J ends lost 3 bases and 4 bases respectively, with 9 bases between them. CDR1 DFQATT and CDR2 SNEGSKA come from the germline V gene (reference sequence). The CDR3 extends over 13 amino acids. CDR3 nucleotide sequence: TGCAGTGCTAGCCGGGCCCCCACCGGGGAGCTGTTTTTT. Translation gives CSASRAPTGELFF.

This clonotype has ten or more counts. The chain employs TRBV19 and TRBJ2-7; tentatively, D is TRBD1 or TRBD2 (5 bases each). V was cut by 0 bases and J by 3 bases, with 9 bases left in between. The CDR3 has 14 amino acids. Per germline, CDR1 LNHDA and CDR2 SQIVND (reference sequence). The CDR3 bases are TGTGCCAGTAGTATAGAAGGGACGGGCTACGAGCAGTACTTC. Translated: CASSIEGTGYEQYF. Full variable domain (missing parts from reference TRBV19 and TRBJ2-7): DGGITQSPKYLFRKEGQNVTLSCEQNLNHDAMYWYRQDPGQGLRLIYYSQIVNDFQKGDIAEGYSVSREKKESFPLTVTSAQKNPTAFYLCASSIEGTGYEQYFGPGTRLTVT.

In regard to this clonotype: One base away lies a much larger clone, so this may be a sequencing read error. This chain uses TRBV5-5 with TRBJ2-2; D not resolved. The CDR3 totals 12 residues. Per germline, CDR1 SGHKS and CDR2 YYEKEE (reference sequence). With 4 bases removed from V and 7 bases from J, the gap between germline ends came to 8 bases. In DNA form, the CDR3 reads TGTGCCAGCAGCGTAACACTCGGGGAGCTGTTTTTT. Protein sequence: CASSVTLGELFF.

Worth noting for this clonotype: Its ends do not fully match the called genes, so a read error is possible. The chain couples TRBV29-1 to TRBJ1-2, with a tentative D call TRBD1 (5 bases). The CDR3 spans 9 residues. CDR1 is SQVTM and CDR2 is ANQGSEA in the germline V gene. The CDR3 nucleotides are TGCATCGTTGACAGAGGCCACACCTTC. Translated: CIVDRGHTF.

This clonotype has a handful of counts. With a much larger clone just one base away, this may be a read error. The gene calls are TRBV7-2 and TRBJ1-3; D is ambiguous. The CDR3 spans 13 residues. The V end lost 1 base, the J end lost 3 bases, and 4 bases lay between the germline ends. Germline V gene data show CDR1 as SGHTA and CDR2 as FQGNSA. This CDR3 is CASSLGIGNTIYF. In DNA, the CDR3 is TGTGCCAGCAGCTTAGGGATTGGAAACACCATATATTTT.

The sample holds a few counts of this clonotype. The V and J genes are TRBV5-6 and TRBJ2-7; no clear D gene. The CDR3 has 16 residues. Germline V gene lookup returns CDR1 SGHDT and CDR2 YYEEEE. Trimming took off 1 base at V and 3 bases at J, with 17 bases between the two ends. CDR3 residues: CASSLSLSIGNYEQYF. The CDR3 DNA is TGTGCCAGCAGCTTGTCACTTTCGATCGGTAACTACGAGCAGTACTTC.